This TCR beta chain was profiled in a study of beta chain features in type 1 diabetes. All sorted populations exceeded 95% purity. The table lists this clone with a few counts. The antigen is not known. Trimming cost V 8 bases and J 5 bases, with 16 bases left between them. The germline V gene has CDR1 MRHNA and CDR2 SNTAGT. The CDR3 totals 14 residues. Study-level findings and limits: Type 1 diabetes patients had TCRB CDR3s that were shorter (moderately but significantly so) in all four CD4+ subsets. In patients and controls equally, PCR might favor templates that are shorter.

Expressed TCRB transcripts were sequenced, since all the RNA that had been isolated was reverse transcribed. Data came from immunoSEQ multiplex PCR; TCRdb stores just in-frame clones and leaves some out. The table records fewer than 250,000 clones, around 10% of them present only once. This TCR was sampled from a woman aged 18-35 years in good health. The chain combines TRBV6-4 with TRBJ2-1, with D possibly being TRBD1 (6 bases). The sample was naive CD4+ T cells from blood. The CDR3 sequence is CASSKSRTDNEQFF. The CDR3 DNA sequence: TGTGCCAGCTCTAAATCCAGGACAGACAATGAGCAGTTCTTC.